This T cell receptor (beta chain) emerged from a study of identical twins. Study results and limitations: Cord blood beta clonotypes present at high abundance carried fewer insertions; no such pattern appeared in memory repertoires. Those out-of-frame alpha sequences shared by twins showed an excess of low generation probability. The study found weaker excess twin sharing in beta out-of-frame sequences.

Only a few counts were recorded for this clonotype. Its antigen is unidentified. cDNA molecules carried unique molecular identifiers, and template switching added a universal primer site. In TCRdb, the 5' RACE reads were re-called with MiXCR into one record per CDR3 protein. The sample yields about 200,000 distinct CDR3 sequences, roughly a tenth seen once. This CDR3 spans 13 amino acids. Germline V gene sequence: CDR1 SGHRS, CDR2 YFSETQ. Trimming shortened V by 3 bases and J by 4 bases, and 10 bases separated the two germline ends. Sequenced sample: memory T cells sorted from blood. The origin of this receptor is a man over 45 in good health. The chain has TRBV5-1 and TRBJ1-1; D possibly corresponds to TRBD1 (5 bases). CDR3 bases: TGCGCCAGCAGCTCCAGGGAGGGCACTGAAGCTTTCTTT. It is translated as CASSSREGTEAFF.